One sample yielded the 14 T cell receptor beta chains listed below, sequenced in a study of cytomegalovirus exposure and HLA in healthy donors. The assay was immunoSEQ multiplex PCR, and TCRdb's table has in-frame clones only and misses some. Here the sample spans about 130,000 clones, around four fifths being singletons. Sequenced material: PBMCs. The receptors originated from a man aged 30 to 45 in good health and CMV-seropositive.

DNA of the CDR3: TGTGCCAGCAGCGTAGGCGCTTCCTACGAGCAGTACTTC. Translation: CASSVGASYEQYF. The chain combines TRBV9 with TRBJ2-7; D unresolved. This CDR3 comprises 13 residues. Germline CDR1 is SGDLS and CDR2 is YYNGEE. Trimming pared 0 bases from V and 1 base from J, leaving 5 bases between.

This clone was seen more than once but under ten times. Additional DNA sequences in this sample encode the identical CDR3. The V call is TRBV7-2, the J call TRBJ2-7, with a weak D call TRBD1 (6 bases). This CDR3 has 14 residues. Trimming pared 5 bases from V and 2 bases from J, leaving 13 bases between. CDR1 SGHTA and CDR2 FQGNSA come from the germline V gene. The chain's CDR3 is CASSPPGGTYEQYF. As DNA, the CDR3 is TGTGCCAGCAGCCCGCCTGGGGGCACCTACGAGCAGTACTTC.

This chain's CDR3 is CASSLDLTGGWGYTF. The DNA of the CDR3 is TGTGCCAGCAGCTTAGATCTTACAGGGGGCTGGGGCTACACCTTC. The chain uses TRBV11-2 and TRBJ1-2; 9 bases are a match to TRBD1. There are 15 residues in the CDR3. V was pared by 0 bases and J by 8 bases, with 7 bases of the junction left unmatched. Per the germline V gene, CDR1 is SGHAT and CDR2 is FQNNGV.

This clone was picked up one time. This rearrangement joins TRBV19 to TRBJ2-1, with 7 bases aligning to TRBD1. Germline CDR1 is LNHDA and CDR2 is SQIVND (reference sequence). V gave up 5 bases and J gave up 5 bases; unmatched junction bases: 9. This CDR3 comprises 15 residues. The CDR3 loop reads CASSVDRVADNEQFF. Written as DNA, the CDR3 is TGTGCCAGTAGTGTCGACAGGGTCGCCGACAATGAGCAGTTCTTC.

The rearrangement uses TRBV5-6 and TRBJ2-1; 7 bases fit TRBD1. Trimming at V came to 0 bases and at J to 7 bases, leaving 7 bases not matched to a gene. Germline V gene data show CDR1 as SGHDT and CDR2 as YYEEEE. The CDR3 contains 15 residues. The CDR3 region has the DNA TGTGCCAGCAGCTTGGACAGGGGTCGCGGGAATGAGCAGTTCTTC. It encodes CASSLDRGRGNEQFF.

The genes are TRBV2 and TRBJ2-7; no definite D call. The CDR3 has 14 residues. From germline, CDR1 is SNHLY and CDR2 FYNNEI. V lost 0 bases to trimming and J lost 2 bases, with 8 bases between them. Written as DNA, the CDR3 is TGTGCCAGCAGTGAAGCGGTGAAGCCCTACGAGCAGTACTTC. It codes for CASSEAVKPYEQYF.

In this sample, this clone turned up once. The chain employs TRBV2 and TRBJ1-1; a possible D gene is TRBD1 (6 bases). The V and J ends lost 6 bases and 6 bases respectively, with 17 bases between them. This CDR3 is 14 amino acids long. Germline values: CDR1 SNHLY, CDR2 FYNNEI. The CDR3 here is CASSADRLGPEAFF. The CDR3 DNA reads as TGTGCCAGCAGCGCTGACAGGTTGGGACCTGAAGCTTTCTTT.

This clone was recorded a few times. The rearrangement joins TRBV5-4 to TRBJ1-6; D is unresolved. The CDR3 extends over 15 amino acids. From germline, CDR1 is SGHNT and CDR2 YYREEE (reference sequence). The germline V and J ends were trimmed by 1 base and 7 bases, with 12 bases remaining between them. CDR3 nucleotides: TGTGCCAGCAGCTTGTTGGCGACGGGGAATTCACCCCTCCACTTT. This gives the protein CASSLLATGNSPLHF.

The V call is TRBV5-1, the J call TRBJ2-7; D possibly corresponds to TRBD2 (6 bases). The ends were cut back, 0 bases at V and 3 bases at J, with 10 bases in the middle. From germline, CDR1 is SGHRS and CDR2 YFSETQ. CDR3 size: 14 residues. This CDR3 is CASSLGLGVYEQYF. The CDR3, as DNA: TGCGCCAGCAGCTTGGGACTAGGCGTCTACGAGCAGTACTTC.

This rearrangement joins TRBV5-4 to TRBJ2-5; 7 bases map to TRBD1. This CDR3 region has 14 residues. CDR1 is SGHNT and CDR2 is YYREEE in the germline V gene (reference sequence). With 4 bases clipped from V and 5 bases from J, the junction kept 8 bases outside the gene matches. CDR3 DNA sequence: TGTGCCAGCAGCCTAACAGGGGTGGGGGAGACCCAGTACTTC. Translation gives CASSLTGVGETQYF.

This chain uses TRBV6-5 with TRBJ2-1, with D perhaps TRBD2 (6 bases). The CDR3 contains 14 residues. Germline V lookup: CDR1 MNHEY, CDR2 SVGAGI. The V gene lost 5 bases and the J gene lost 8 bases, with 16 bases spanning the gap. The CDR3 loop is CASSLQFRRDEQFF. In nucleotides, the CDR3 is TGTGCCAGCAGTCTACAGTTCCGGAGGGATGAGCAGTTCTTC.

CDR3 in DNA: TGTGCCAGCACCCGAGGGCCTAATGAAAAACTGTTTTTT. It is translated as CASTRGPNEKLFF. The chain combines TRBV2 with TRBJ1-4; D uncertain. The germline gives CDR1 SNHLY, CDR2 FYNNEI. The CDR3 covers 13 residues. Trimming pared 7 bases from V and 3 bases from J, leaving 9 bases between.

Note on this clone: Other nucleotide sequences from this sample produce the same CDR3. The chain is built from TRBV6-4 and TRBJ1-1, with D possibly being TRBD1 (5 bases). The CDR3 spans 13 residues. The V and J ends lost 4 bases and 4 bases respectively, with 10 bases between them. The germline V gene encodes CDR1 MRHNA and CDR2 SNTAGT. CDR3 amino acids: CASSATGGTEAFF. CDR3 bases: TGTGCCAGCAGTGCCACGGGGGGCACTGAAGCTTTCTTT.

The chain links TRBV7-2 to TRBJ2-3; the D gene is possibly TRBD2 (7 bases). The germline V and J ends were trimmed by 5 bases and 6 bases, with 18 bases remaining between them. Germline-derived CDR1 and CDR2 are SGHTA and FQGNSA. The CDR3 sequence is 15 residues long. In DNA, the CDR3 is TGTGCCAGCAGCGCCCGGGGGGCAAGTGGGGATACGCAGTATTTT. This sequence encodes CASSARGASGDTQYF.